The 5 T cell receptor beta chains presented below share a single source sample, sequenced in a study of CD8 T cells in Susac syndrome. Random hexamers were used to reverse transcribe the RNA input (about 0.5 to 1 ug). TCRdb used MiXCR to reprocess the immunoSEQ multiplex PCR reads, holding one entry per CDR3 protein. This sample has 25,000 to 30,000 distinct CDR3 sequences, with 94% found just once. Material for sequencing was CD8+ T cells from PBMCs. The source of these receptors is a human donor in good health.

The CDR3 DNA is TGTGCCAGCAGCCAACCCTTCGGCACCGACAATGAGCAGTTCTTC. This sequence encodes CASSQPFGTDNEQFF. V usage is TRBV14 and J usage is TRBJ2-1; D remains ambiguous. Between the trimmed V and J ends, which lost 2 bases and 5 bases, there was a span of 13 bases. Germline CDR1 is SGHDN and CDR2 is FVKESK. The CDR3 totals 15 residues. The full variable domain, rest sourced from reference TRBV14 and TRBJ2-1, is EAGVTQFPSHSVIEKGQTVTLRCDPISGHDNLYWYRRVMGKEIKFLLHFVKESKQDESGMPNNRFLAERTGGTYSTLKVQPAELEDSGVYFCASSQPFGTDNEQFFGPGTRLTVL.

The chain couples TRBV4-3 to TRBJ2-7; D gene uncertain. There are 14 residues in the CDR3. V was trimmed by 2 bases and J by 1 base, leaving 9 bases between them. Germline values: CDR1 LGHNA, CDR2 YSLEER. CDR3 in amino acids: CASSQFGGSYEQYF. CDR3 DNA: TGCGCCAGCAGCCAATTCGGCGGATCCTACGAGCAGTACTTC.

The genes are TRBV4-1 and TRBJ1-4; 7 positions agree with TRBD1. The length of the CDR3 is 15 residues. Germline assignment: CDR1 MGHRA and CDR2 YSYEKL. The J segment lost 7 bases and the V segment lost 6 bases, leaving 11 bases of the junction unmatched. For the CDR3, the DNA is TGCGCCAGCAGTCATACAGGGGTTATAAGTGAAAAACTGTTTTTT. This codes for CASSHTGVISEKLFF.

The chain joins TRBV29-1 to TRBJ1-1; D is undetermined. Germline-derived CDR1 and CDR2 are SQVTM and ANQGSEA. The CDR3 is made up of 15 amino acids. The V end was cut by 6 bases, the J end by 10 bases, with 27 bases between. The CDR3 nucleotides read TGCAGCGTCCCCGACCCCTCACCACCTTTAGGGAGAGCTTTCTTT. Its translation: CSVPDPSPPLGRAFF. Based on the CDR3 plus reference TRBV29-1 and TRBJ1-1, the full variable domain is SAVISQKPSRDICQRGTSLTIQCQVDSQVTMMFWYRQQPGQSLTLIATANQGSEATYESGFVIDKFPISRPNLTFSTLTVSNMSPEDSSIYLCSVPDPSPPLGRAFFGQGTRLTVV.

The rearrangement joins TRBV5-6 to TRBJ1-5; D ambiguous. The V gene lost 0 bases and the J gene lost 0 bases, with 7 bases spanning the gap. The length of the CDR3 is 15 residues. Germline V gene data show CDR1 as SGHDT and CDR2 as YYEEEE. The chain's CDR3 is CASSLGAGSNQPQHF. The CDR3 bases are TGTGCCAGCAGCTTGGGGGCAGGTAGCAATCAGCCCCAGCATTTT. The complete variable domain, with remaining parts taken from reference TRBV5-6 and TRBJ1-5, reads DAGVTQSPTHLIKTRGQQVTLRCSPKSGHDTVSWYQQALGQGPQFIFQYYEEEERQRGNFPDRFSGHQFPNYSSELNVNALLLGDSALYLCASSLGAGSNQPQHFGDGTRLSIL.